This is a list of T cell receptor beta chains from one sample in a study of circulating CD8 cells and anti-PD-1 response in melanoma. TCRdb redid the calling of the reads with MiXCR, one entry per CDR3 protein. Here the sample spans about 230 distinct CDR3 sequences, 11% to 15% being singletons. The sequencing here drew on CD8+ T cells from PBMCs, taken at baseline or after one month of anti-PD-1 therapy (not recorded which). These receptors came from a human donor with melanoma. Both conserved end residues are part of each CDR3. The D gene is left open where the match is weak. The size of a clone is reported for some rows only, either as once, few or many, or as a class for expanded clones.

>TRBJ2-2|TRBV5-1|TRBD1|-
TGCGCCAGCAGCCCAACCGGGACAGGGATCCCCGGGGAGCTGTTTTTT
CASSPTGTGIPGELFF
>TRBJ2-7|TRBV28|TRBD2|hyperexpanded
TGTGCCAGCAGTTTGCCTTCTCCAATAGCGGGAGGAGCCCAGTGGAGGGGTGAGCAGTACTTC
CASSLPSPIAGGAQWRGEQYF
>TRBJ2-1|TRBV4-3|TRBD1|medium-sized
TGCGCCAGCAGCCAAGGGGACTGGACAGGGCCCAGGGATGAGCAGTTCTTC
CASSQGDWTGPRDEQFF
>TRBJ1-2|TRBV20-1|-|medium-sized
TGCAGTGCTAGCGGGGGGAAGGATAAGCACTATGGCTACACCTTC
CSASGGKDKHYGYTF
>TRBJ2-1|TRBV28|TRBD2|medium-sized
TGTGCCAGCAGTTTAGGGCTAGCGGGATTCGATGAGCAGTTCTTC
CASSLGLAGFDEQFF
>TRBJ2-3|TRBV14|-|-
TGTGCCAGCAGCCCGGGAGCGGCGAACACAGATACGCAGTATTTT
CASSPGAANTDTQYF
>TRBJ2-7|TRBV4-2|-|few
TGTGCCAGCAGCCAAGAAAACGGGCCTGGCTACGAGCAGTACTTC
CASSQENGPGYEQYF
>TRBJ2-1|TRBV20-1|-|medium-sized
TGCAGTGCTCCTACGGGAGCCTCTTTTGACAATGAGCAGTTCTTC
CSAPTGASFDNEQFF
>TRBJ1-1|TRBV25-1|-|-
TGTGCCGGCAGTACCCTAGGACGGGACGCTGAAGCTTTCTTT
CAGSTLGRDAEAFF
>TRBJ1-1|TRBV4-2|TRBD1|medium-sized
TGTGCCAGCAGCCAACTCCGACAGGGCGACACTGAAGCTTTCTTT
CASSQLRQGDTEAFF
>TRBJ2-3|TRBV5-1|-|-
TGCGCCAGGAGCGAACTGGCGTTTACAGATACGCAGTATTTT
CARSELAFTDTQYF
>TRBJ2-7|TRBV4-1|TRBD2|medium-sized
TGCGCCAGCAGCCACTTAGCGGGAGGCCTGTACGAGCAGTACTTC
CASSHLAGGLYEQYF
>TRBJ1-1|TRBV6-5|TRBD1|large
TGTGCCAGCAGTTATGGGGGACAGAGGGCTGAAGCTTTCTTT
CASSYGGQRAEAFF
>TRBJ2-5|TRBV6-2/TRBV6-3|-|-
TGTGCCAGCAGTCCGTCCCGACTGGCGAGCTTGTGGGAGACCCAGTACTTC
CASSPSRLASLWETQYF
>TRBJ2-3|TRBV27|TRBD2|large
TGTGCCAGCAGTTTAAATGGGGGGGAGCAGTATTTT
CASSLNGGEQYF
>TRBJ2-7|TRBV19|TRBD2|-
TGTGCCAGTAGTGACCATAGCGGGATCGAGCAGTACTTC
CASSDHSGIEQYF
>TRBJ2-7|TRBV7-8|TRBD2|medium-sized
TGTGCCAGCTGCTTAGCCACTGGGACTAGCGGGCCTTGGGGCTACGAGCAGTACTTC
CASCLATGTSGPWGYEQYF
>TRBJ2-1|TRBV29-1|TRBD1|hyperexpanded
TGCAGCGTTACAGGGGTTGTGAATGAGCAGTTCTTC
CSVTGVVNEQFF
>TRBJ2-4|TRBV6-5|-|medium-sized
TGTGCCAGCAGTTACGCGGAAATAGGGAGAAACATTCAGTACTTC
CASSYAEIGRNIQYF
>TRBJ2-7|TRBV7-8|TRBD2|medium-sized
TGTGCCAGCAGCTTAGCCACTGGGACTAGCGGGCCTTGGGGCTACGAGCAGTACTTC
CASSLATGTSGPWGYEQYF
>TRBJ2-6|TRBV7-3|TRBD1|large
TGTGCCAGCAGCTACAGGGGATCAGGCTTTGGGGCCAACGTCCTGACTTTC
CASSYRGSGFGANVLTF
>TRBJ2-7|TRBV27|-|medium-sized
TGTGCCAGCAGTCCGACAGTGGCGGCTGAGCAGTACTTC
CASSPTVAAEQYF